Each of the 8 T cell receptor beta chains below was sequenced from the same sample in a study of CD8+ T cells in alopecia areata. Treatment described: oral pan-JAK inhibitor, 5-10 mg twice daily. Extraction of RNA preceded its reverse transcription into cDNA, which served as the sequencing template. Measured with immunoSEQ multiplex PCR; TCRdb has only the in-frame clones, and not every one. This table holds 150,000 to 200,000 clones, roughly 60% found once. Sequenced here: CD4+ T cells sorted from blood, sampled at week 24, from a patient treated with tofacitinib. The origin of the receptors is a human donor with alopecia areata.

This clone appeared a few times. CDR3 DNA: TGTGCCAGCAACGCGGACACAGATACGCAGTATTTT. This encodes CASNADTDTQYF. This rearrangement joins TRBV28 to TRBJ2-3; D unclear. The CDR3 sequence is 12 residues long. Trimming shortened V by 7 bases and J by 2 bases, and 7 bases separated the two germline ends. The germline CDR1 and CDR2 sequences are MDHEN and SYDVKM.

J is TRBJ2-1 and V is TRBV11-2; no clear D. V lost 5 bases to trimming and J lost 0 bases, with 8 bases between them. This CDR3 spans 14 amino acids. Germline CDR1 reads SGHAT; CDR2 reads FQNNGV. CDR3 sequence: CASSLFGSYNEQFF. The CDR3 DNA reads TGTGCCAGCAGCCTCTTTGGCTCCTACAATGAGCAGTTCTTC.

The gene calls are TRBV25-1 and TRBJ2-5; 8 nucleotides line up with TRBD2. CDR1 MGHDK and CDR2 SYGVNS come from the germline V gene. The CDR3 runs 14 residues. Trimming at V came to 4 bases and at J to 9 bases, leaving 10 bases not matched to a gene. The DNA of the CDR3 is TGTGCCAGCAGTGCCTCGGGGGGGCCTTTGGCCCAGTACTTC. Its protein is CASSASGGPLAQYF. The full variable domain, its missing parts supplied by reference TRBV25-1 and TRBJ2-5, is EADIYQTPRYLVIGTGKKITLECSQTMGHDKMYWYQQDPGMELHLIHYSYGVNSTEKGDLSSESTVSRIRTEHFPLTLESARPSHTSQYLCASSASGGPLAQYFGPGTRLLVL.

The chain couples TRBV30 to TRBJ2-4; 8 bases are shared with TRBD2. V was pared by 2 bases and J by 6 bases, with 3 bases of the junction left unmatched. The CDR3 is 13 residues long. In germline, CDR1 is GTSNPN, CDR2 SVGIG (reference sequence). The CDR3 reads CAWSISGGNIQYF. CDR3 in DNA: TGTGCCTGGAGTATCAGCGGGGGAAACATTCAGTACTTC. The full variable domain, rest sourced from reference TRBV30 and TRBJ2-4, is SQTIHQWPATLVQPVGSPLSLECTVEGTSNPNLYWYRQAAGRGLQLLFYSVGIGQISSEVPQNLSASRPQDRQFILSSKKLLLSDSGFYLCAWSISGGNIQYFGAGTRLSVL.

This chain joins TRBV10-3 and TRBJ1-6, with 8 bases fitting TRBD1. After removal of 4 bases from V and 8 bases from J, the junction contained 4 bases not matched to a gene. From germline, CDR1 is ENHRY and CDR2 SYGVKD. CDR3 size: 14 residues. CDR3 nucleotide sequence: TGTGCCATCAGTGGACAGGGGACTGATTCACCCCTCCACTTT. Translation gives CAISGQGTDSPLHF.

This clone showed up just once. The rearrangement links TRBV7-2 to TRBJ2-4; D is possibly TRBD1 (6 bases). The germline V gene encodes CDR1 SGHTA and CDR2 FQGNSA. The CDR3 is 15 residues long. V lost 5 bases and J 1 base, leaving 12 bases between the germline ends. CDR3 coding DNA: TGTGCCAGCAGCCCCGGACAGTTGGCCAAAAACATTCAGTACTTC. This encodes CASSPGQLAKNIQYF.

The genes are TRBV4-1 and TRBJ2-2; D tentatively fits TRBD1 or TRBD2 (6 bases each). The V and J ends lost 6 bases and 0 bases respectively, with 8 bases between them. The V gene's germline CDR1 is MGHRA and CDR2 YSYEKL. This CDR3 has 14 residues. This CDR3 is CASSGGPNTGELFF. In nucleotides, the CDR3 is TGCGCCAGCAGTGGGGGGCCGAACACCGGGGAGCTGTTTTTT.

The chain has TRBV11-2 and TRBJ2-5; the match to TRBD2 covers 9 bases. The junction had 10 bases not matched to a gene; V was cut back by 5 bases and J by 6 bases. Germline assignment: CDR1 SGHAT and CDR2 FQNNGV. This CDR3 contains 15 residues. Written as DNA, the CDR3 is TGTGCCAGCAGCCCAGCGGGGGGCGGGGTACAGACCCAGTACTTC. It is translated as CASSPAGGGVQTQYF. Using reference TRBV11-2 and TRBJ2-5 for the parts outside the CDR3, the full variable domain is EAGVAQSPRYKIIEKRQSVAFWCNPISGHATLYWYQQILGQGPKLLIQFQNNGVVDDSQLPKDRFSAERLKGVDSTLKIQPAKLEDSAVYLCASSPAGGGVQTQYFGPGTRLLVL.